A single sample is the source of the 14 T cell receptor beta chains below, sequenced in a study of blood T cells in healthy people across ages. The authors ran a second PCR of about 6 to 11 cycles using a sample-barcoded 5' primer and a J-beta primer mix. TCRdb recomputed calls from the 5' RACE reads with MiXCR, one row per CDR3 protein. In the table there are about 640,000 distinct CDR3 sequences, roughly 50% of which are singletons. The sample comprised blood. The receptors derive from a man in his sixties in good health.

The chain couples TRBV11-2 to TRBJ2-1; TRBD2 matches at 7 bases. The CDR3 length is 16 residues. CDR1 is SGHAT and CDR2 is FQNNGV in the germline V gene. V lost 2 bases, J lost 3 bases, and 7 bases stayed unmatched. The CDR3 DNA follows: TGTGCCAGCAGCTTACGGGGCGGGGACTACTACAATGAGCAGTTCTTC. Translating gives CASSLRGGDYYNEQFF.

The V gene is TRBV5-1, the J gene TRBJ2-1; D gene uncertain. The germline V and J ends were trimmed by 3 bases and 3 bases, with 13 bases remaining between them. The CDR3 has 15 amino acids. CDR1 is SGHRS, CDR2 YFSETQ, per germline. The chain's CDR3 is CASSSGPSGYNEQFF. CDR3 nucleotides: TGCGCCAGCAGCTCCGGGCCGTCTGGCTACAATGAGCAGTTCTTC. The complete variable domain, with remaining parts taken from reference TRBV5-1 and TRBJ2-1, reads KAGVTQTPRYLIKTRGQQVTLSCSPISGHRSVSWYQQTPGQGLQFLFEYFSETQRNKGNFPGRFSGRQFSNSRSEMNVSTLELGDSALYLCASSSGPSGYNEQFFGPGTRLTVL.

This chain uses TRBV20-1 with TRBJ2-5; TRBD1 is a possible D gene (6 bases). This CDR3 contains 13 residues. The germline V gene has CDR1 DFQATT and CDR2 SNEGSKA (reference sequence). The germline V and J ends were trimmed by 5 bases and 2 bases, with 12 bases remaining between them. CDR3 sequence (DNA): TGCAGTGCTTCCGGACAGAATCAAGAGACCCAGTACTTC. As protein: CSASGQNQETQYF.

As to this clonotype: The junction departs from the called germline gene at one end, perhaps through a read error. CDR3 loop: CNAKTERGFNTQYF. CDR3 DNA sequence: TGCAATGCTAAAACGGAGCGGGGGTTTAATACGCAGTATTTT. The rearrangement joins TRBV20-1 to TRBJ2-3; TRBD2 aligns across 8 bases. The CDR3 sequence is 14 residues long. Germline V CDR1 and CDR2: DFQATT, SNEGSKA (reference sequence).

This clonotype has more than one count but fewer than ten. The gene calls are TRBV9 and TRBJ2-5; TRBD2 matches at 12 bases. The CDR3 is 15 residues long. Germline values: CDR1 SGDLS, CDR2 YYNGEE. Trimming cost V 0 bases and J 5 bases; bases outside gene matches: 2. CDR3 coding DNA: TGTGCCAGCAGCGTAGTAGGACTAGCGGGGGAGACCCAGTACTTC. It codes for CASSVVGLAGETQYF. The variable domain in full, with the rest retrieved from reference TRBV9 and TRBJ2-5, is DSGVTQTPKHLITATGQRVTLRCSPRSGDLSVYWYQQSLDQGLQFLIQYYNGEERAKGNILERFSAQQFPDLHSELNLSSLELGDSALYFCASSVVGLAGETQYFGPGTRLLVL.

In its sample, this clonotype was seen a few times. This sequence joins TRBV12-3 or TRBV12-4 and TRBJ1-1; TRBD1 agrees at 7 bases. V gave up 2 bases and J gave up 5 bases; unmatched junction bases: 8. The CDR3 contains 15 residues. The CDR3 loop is CASSLRTGSGTEAFF. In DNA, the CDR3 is TGTGCCAGCAGTTTAAGGACAGGTTCGGGAACTGAAGCTTTCTTT.

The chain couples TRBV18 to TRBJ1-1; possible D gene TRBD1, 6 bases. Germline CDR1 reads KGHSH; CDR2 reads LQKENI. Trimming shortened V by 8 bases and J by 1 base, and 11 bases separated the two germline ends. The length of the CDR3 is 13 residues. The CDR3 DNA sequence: TGTGCCAGCACTGGACAGTCGAACACTGAAGCTTTCTTT. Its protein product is CASTGQSNTEAFF.

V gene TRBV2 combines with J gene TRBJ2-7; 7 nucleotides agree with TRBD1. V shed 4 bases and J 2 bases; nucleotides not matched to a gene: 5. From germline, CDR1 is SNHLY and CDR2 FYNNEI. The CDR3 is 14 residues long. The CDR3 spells CASSGTGTAYEQYF. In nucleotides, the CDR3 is TGTGCCAGCAGTGGTACCGGGACAGCCTACGAGCAGTACTTC.

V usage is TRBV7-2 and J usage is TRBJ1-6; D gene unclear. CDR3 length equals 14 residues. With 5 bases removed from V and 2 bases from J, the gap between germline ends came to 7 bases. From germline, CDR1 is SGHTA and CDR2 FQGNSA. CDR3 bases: TGTGCCAGCAGCCCCCCTACCTATAATTCACCCCTCCACTTT. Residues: CASSPPTYNSPLHF.

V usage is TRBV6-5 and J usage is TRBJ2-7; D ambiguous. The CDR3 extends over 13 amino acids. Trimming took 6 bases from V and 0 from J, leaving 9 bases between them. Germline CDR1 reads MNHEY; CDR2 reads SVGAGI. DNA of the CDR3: TGTGCCAGCAGCGCGGACGCCTCCTACGAGCAGTACTTC. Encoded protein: CASSADASYEQYF.

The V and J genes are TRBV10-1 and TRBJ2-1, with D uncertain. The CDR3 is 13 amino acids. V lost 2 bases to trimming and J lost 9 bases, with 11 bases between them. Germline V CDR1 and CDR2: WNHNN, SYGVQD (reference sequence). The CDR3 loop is CASSEGSGVEQFF. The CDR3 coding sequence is TGCGCCAGCAGTGAGGGTAGTGGGGTTGAGCAGTTCTTC.

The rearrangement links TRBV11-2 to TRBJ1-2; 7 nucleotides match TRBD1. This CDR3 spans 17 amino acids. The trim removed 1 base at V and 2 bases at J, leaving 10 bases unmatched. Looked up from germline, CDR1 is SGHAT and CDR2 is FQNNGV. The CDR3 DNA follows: TGTGCCAGCAGCTTAGCCCTCAGGACAGGCGAGAACTATGGCTACACCTTC. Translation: CASSLALRTGENYGYTF.

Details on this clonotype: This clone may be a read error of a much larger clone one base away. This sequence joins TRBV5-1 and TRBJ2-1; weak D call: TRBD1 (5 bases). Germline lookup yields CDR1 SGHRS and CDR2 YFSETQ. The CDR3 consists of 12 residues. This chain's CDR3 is CASGLPTDEQFF. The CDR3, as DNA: TGCGCCAGCGGCTTGCCGACAGACGAGCAGTTCTTC.

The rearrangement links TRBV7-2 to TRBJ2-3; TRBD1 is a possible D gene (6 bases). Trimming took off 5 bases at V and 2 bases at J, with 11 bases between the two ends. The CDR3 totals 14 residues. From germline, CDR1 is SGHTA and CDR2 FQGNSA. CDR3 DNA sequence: TGTGCCAGCAGCCCAGACAGGTTCACAGATACGCAGTATTTT. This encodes CASSPDRFTDTQYF.